Presented here are 30 T cell receptor beta chains from one specimen sequenced in a study of blood T cell repertoires in COVID-19. Repertoires were generated with immunoSEQ multiplex PCR, while TCRdb's copy carries only in-frame clones and drops some. Of approximately 69,000 clones in the sample, around 90% were seen once. The sample taken for sequencing was peripheral blood. The receptors were gathered from a man in his fifties with acute or convalescent COVID-19.

The gene calls are TRBV19 and TRBJ2-1; 7 bases map to TRBD2. Per the germline V gene, CDR1 is LNHDA and CDR2 is SQIVND (reference sequence). J gave up 7 bases and V 6 bases, and 9 bases lay outside the gene matches. This CDR3 comprises 14 residues. CDR3 sequence reads: CASSSVAGLNEQFF. Written as DNA, the CDR3 is TGTGCCAGTAGCTCCGTAGCGGGTCTTAATGAGCAGTTCTTC.

The chain uses TRBV5-5 and TRBJ2-1; the match to TRBD2 covers 9 bases. V dropped 0 bases and J dropped 4; count of bases not matched to a gene: 5. The CDR3 sequence is 16 residues long. Germline lookup yields CDR1 SGHKS and CDR2 YYEKEE (reference sequence). The CDR3 sequence is CASSLGLADSYNEQFF. As DNA, the CDR3 is TGTGCCAGCAGCTTGGGACTAGCGGATTCATACAATGAGCAGTTCTTC.

This chain links TRBV6-2 or TRBV6-3 with TRBJ2-2; no reliable D call. CDR3 length equals 11 residues. The V gene's germline CDR1 is MNHEY and CDR2 SVGEGT. V shed 5 bases and J shed 6 bases, with 4 bases lying between them. In DNA form, the CDR3 reads TGTGCCAGCAGTCGGGCCGGGGAGCTGTTTTTT. It specifies CASSRAGELFF.

V is TRBV19 and J is TRBJ2-1; TRBD2 matches 9 bases. The ends lost 7 bases at V and 8 bases at J; junction bases unmatched: 18. CDR3 length equals 17 residues. Germline CDR1 LNHDA, CDR2 SQIVND (reference sequence). The CDR3 sequence is CASTKGGWGKREDEQFF. The CDR3 region has the DNA TGTGCCAGTACCAAAGGGGGTTGGGGGAAGCGGGAGGATGAGCAGTTCTTC.

V is TRBV20-1 and J is TRBJ2-5; tentatively, D is TRBD2 (5 bases). The CDR3 extends over 18 amino acids. V was trimmed by 6 bases and J by 2 bases, leaving 28 bases between them. Per the germline V gene, CDR1 is DFQATT and CDR2 is SNEGSKA (reference sequence). The CDR3 is CSASGDEAADLLQETQYF. DNA of the CDR3: TGCAGTGCCAGTGGAGATGAAGCGGCAGATCTCTTACAAGAGACCCAGTACTTC.

This chain uses TRBV12-3 or TRBV12-4 with TRBJ1-5, with D hard to call. The CDR3 length is 13 residues. Trimming removed 6 bases from V and 4 bases from J, with 10 bases in between. CDR3 residues: CASSPFGNQPQHF. In DNA, the CDR3 is TGTGCCAGCAGCCCGTTCGGGAATCAGCCCCAGCATTTT.

This clone was picked up one time. The chain combines TRBV27 with TRBJ1-3, with unresolved D. Germline CDR1 MNHEY, CDR2 SMNVEV (reference sequence). CDR3 length: 12 amino acids. The germline V and J ends were trimmed by 6 bases and 5 bases, with 8 bases remaining between them. For the CDR3, the DNA is TGTGCCAGCAGGAACGGTAGAAACACCATATATTTT. Protein product: CASRNGRNTIYF.

The chain combines TRBV5-1 with TRBJ2-7, with TRBD1 identical over 10 bases. The CDR3 covers 14 residues. Germline CDR1 and CDR2: SGHRS and YFSETQ. V shed 3 bases, J shed 4 bases, and the junction held 4 bases outside the gene matches. DNA of the CDR3: TGCGCCAGCAGCTCCCGACAGGGGGCTTACGAGCAGTACTTC. Encoded protein: CASSSRQGAYEQYF.

V is TRBV6-1 and J is TRBJ1-2; D is unclear. The CDR3 covers 11 residues. The germline gives CDR1 MNHNS, CDR2 SASEGT. Trimming removed 1 base from V and 8 bases from J, with 5 bases in between. CDR3 in amino acids: CASSEGGGYTF. For the CDR3, the DNA is TGTGCCAGCAGTGAAGGCGGCGGCTACACCTTC.

This rearrangement joins TRBV12-3 or TRBV12-4 to TRBJ1-5; D is undetermined. V lost 3 bases, J lost 11 bases, and 11 bases lay in between. The CDR3 covers 12 residues. The DNA of the CDR3 is TGTGCCAGCAGTTTCCACGGGAGGGCCCAGCATTTT. This sequence encodes CASSFHGRAQHF.

The rearrangement uses TRBV19 and TRBJ1-2; D is possibly TRBD1 (6 bases). Trimming took 3 bases from V and 4 from J, leaving 12 bases between them. The germline V gene encodes CDR1 LNHDA and CDR2 SQIVND (reference sequence). The CDR3 is made up of 14 amino acids. The CDR3 region is CASSISTGPYGYTF. In nucleotides, the CDR3 is TGTGCCAGTAGTATTTCGACAGGACCCTATGGCTACACCTTC.

The rearrangement joins TRBV19 to TRBJ2-2; D is perhaps TRBD2 (6 bases). From germline, CDR1 is LNHDA and CDR2 SQIVND (reference sequence). CDR3 length: 16 amino acids. Trimming pared 4 bases from V and 3 bases from J, leaving 15 bases between. The CDR3 DNA reads as TGTGCCAGTAGTACGTTTCCGGGAGCACACACCGGGGAGCTGTTTTTT. Translation gives CASSTFPGAHTGELFF.

The rearrangement uses TRBV10-3 and TRBJ2-7; D is possibly TRBD1 (5 bases). V dropped 6 bases and J dropped 6 bases, with 9 bases sitting between them. The CDR3 is 11 amino acids. From germline, CDR1 is ENHRY and CDR2 SYGVKD. CDR3 amino acids: CAISREREQYF. CDR3 DNA sequence: TGTGCCATCAGCAGGGAACGCGAGCAGTACTTC.

This clone was picked up one time. The chain carries TRBV5-1 and TRBJ2-7, with D possibly TRBD1 on 6 matching bases. Trimming cost V 0 bases and J 0 bases, with 13 bases left between them. This CDR3 is 16 amino acids long. The germline gives CDR1 SGHRS, CDR2 YFSETQ. CDR3 sequence (DNA): TGCGCCAGCAGCTTGGAAGGGGGAGTAACCTCCTACGAGCAGTACTTC. Translated, it gives CASSLEGGVTSYEQYF.

This rearrangement joins TRBV5-1 to TRBJ1-6; 7 bases agree with TRBD1. The ends lost 4 bases at V and 5 bases at J; junction bases unmatched: 6. This CDR3 is 15 amino acids long. The V gene's germline CDR1 is SGHRS and CDR2 YFSETQ. Written as DNA, the CDR3 is TGCGCCAGCAGCACCGAGGGGGCCAATAATTCACCCCTCCACTTT. Translated: CASSTEGANNSPLHF.

The chain employs TRBV7-9 and TRBJ2-3; possibly TRBD2 for D (5 bases). The V end was cut by 5 bases, the J end by 0 bases, with 18 bases between. CDR3 length: 17 residues. Germline V gene sequence: CDR1 SEHNR, CDR2 FQNEAQ (reference sequence). The CDR3: CASSRYVGGPSTDTQYF. In DNA form, the CDR3 reads TGTGCCAGCAGCCGATATGTAGGCGGGCCTAGCACAGATACGCAGTATTTT.

This chain joins TRBV10-2 and TRBJ2-5; 13 positions match TRBD2. This CDR3 contains 15 residues. Germline trimming cut 8 bases from V and 5 bases from J; bases unmatched to any gene: 8. Germline CDR1 and CDR2: WSHSY and SAAADI. The CDR3 here is CASSRTSGGGETQYF. CDR3 DNA: TGCGCCAGCTCCCGGACTAGCGGGGGAGGTGAGACCCAGTACTTC.

This sequence joins TRBV24-1 and TRBJ2-1; the match to TRBD2 covers 8 bases. The ends lost 9 bases at V and 8 bases at J; junction bases unmatched: 8. This CDR3 region has 13 residues. Germline V gene sequence: CDR1 KGHDR, CDR2 SFDVKD. In DNA, the CDR3 is TGTGCCACCGGCCAGCGGGAGAACGATGAGCAGTTCTTC. Residues: CATGQRENDEQFF.

The chain couples TRBV7-8 to TRBJ2-3; 7 nucleotides agree with TRBD2. V lost 1 base to trimming and J lost 6 bases; unmatched junction nucleotides: 7. The CDR3 extends over 15 amino acids. CDR1 SGHVS and CDR2 FQNEAQ come from the germline V gene. CDR3 loop: CASSLVGGVTDTQYF. Here the CDR3 DNA reads TGTGCCAGCAGCTTAGTGGGGGGGGTGACCGATACGCAGTATTTT.

The chain carries TRBV30 and TRBJ2-7; D is uncertain. In germline, CDR1 is GTSNPN, CDR2 SVGIG (reference sequence). V lost 0 bases and J 3 bases, leaving 9 bases between the germline ends. The CDR3 contains 13 residues. CDR3 region: CAWSVPILYEQYF. CDR3 nucleotide sequence: TGTGCCTGGAGTGTACCAATACTCTACGAGCAGTACTTC.

V gene TRBV12-3 or TRBV12-4 combines with J gene TRBJ1-1; D is unclear. The CDR3 has 12 residues. V was trimmed by 6 bases and J by 10 bases, leaving 15 bases between them. In DNA, the CDR3 is TGTGCCAGCAGCCCAGACGGAGTGAGAGCTTTCTTT. Encoded protein: CASSPDGVRAFF.

The chain employs TRBV27 and TRBJ2-2; D might be TRBD2 (5 bases). The CDR3 covers 16 residues. Trimming shortened V by 3 bases and J by 0 bases, and 11 bases separated the two germline ends. In germline, CDR1 is MNHEY, CDR2 SMNVEV (reference sequence). The CDR3 protein is CASSFGSGSNTGELFF. The CDR3 coding sequence is TGTGCCAGCAGTTTTGGTTCGGGGTCGAACACCGGGGAGCTGTTTTTT.

The chain recombines TRBV2 with TRBJ2-5, with 7 positions matching TRBD1. The germline V gene encodes CDR1 SNHLY and CDR2 FYNNEI. The CDR3 loop spans 13 amino acids. J lost 3 bases, V lost 7 bases, and 5 bases had no gene match. The CDR3 DNA follows: TGTGCCAGCAACCCGGGACAGAAAGAGACCCAGTACTTC. Translated: CASNPGQKETQYF.

This chain joins TRBV11-3 and TRBJ2-1, with a weak D call TRBD1 (5 bases). Per the germline V gene, CDR1 is SGHNT and CDR2 is YENEEA. The ends were cut back, 2 bases at V and 8 bases at J, with 19 bases in the middle. This CDR3 region has 16 residues. This chain's CDR3 is CASSLWGGPNGDEQFF. The CDR3 DNA sequence: TGTGCCAGCAGCTTATGGGGCGGCCCTAATGGGGATGAGCAGTTCTTC.

This chain uses TRBV4-2 with TRBJ1-5, with D possibly TRBD1 on 5 matching bases. With 0 bases removed from V and 5 bases from J, the gap between germline ends came to 8 bases. CDR3 length equals 14 residues. Per germline, CDR1 LGHNA and CDR2 YNFKEQ. Here the CDR3 DNA reads TGTGCCAGCAGCCAAGATTTAGGGGATCAGCCCCAGCATTTT. Protein: CASSQDLGDQPQHF.

The chain combines TRBV28 with TRBJ2-5, with D unclear. This CDR3 region has 14 residues. The germline V gene encodes CDR1 MDHEN and CDR2 SYDVKM. Trimming stripped 3 bases from V and 2 bases from J, with 10 bases between. CDR3 bases: TGTGCCAGCAGTTTCTCCCACAGTCAAGAGACCCAGTACTTC. This translates into CASSFSHSQETQYF.

The V and J genes are TRBV7-9 and TRBJ2-7, with D possibly TRBD2 on 7 matching bases. CDR1 and CDR2 from the germline V gene are SEHNR and FQNEAQ (reference sequence). The CDR3 spans 12 residues. V lost 1 base to trimming and J lost 12 bases, with 13 bases between them. The CDR3 reads CASSLDTGGGYF. The CDR3 region has the DNA TGTGCCAGCAGCTTAGATACGGGGGGCGGGTACTTC.

The rearrangement links TRBV2 to TRBJ1-2; 7 bases agree with TRBD1. V lost 6 bases to trimming and J lost 7 bases; unmatched junction nucleotides: 14. CDR3 length equals 15 residues. Germline-derived CDR1 and CDR2 are SNHLY and FYNNEI. The CDR3 loop reads CASSWGTTGSRGYTF. Here the CDR3 DNA reads TGTGCCAGCAGCTGGGGGACGACAGGGTCTCGTGGCTACACCTTC. The whole variable domain, remainder taken from reference TRBV2 and TRBJ1-2, is EPEVTQTPSHQVTQMGQEVILRCVPISNHLYFYWYRQILGQKVEFLVSFYNNEISEKSEIFDDQFSVERPDGSNFTLKIRSTKLEDSAMYFCASSWGTTGSRGYTFGSGTRLTVV.

The chain has TRBV3-1 (or the pseudogene TRBV3-2) and TRBJ2-1, with 7 nucleotides matching TRBD2. Germline CDR1 and CDR2: LGHDT and YNNKEL (reference sequence). The ends lost 2 bases at V and 7 bases at J; junction bases unmatched: 11. This CDR3 spans 16 amino acids. The chain's CDR3 is CASSQNPGGIRNEQFF. The DNA for the CDR3 is TGTGCCAGCAGCCAAAATCCGGGGGGAATCAGAAATGAGCAGTTCTTC.

The chain couples TRBV6-5 to TRBJ2-1; a possible D gene is TRBD2 (6 bases). The CDR3 contains 15 residues. Germline assignment: CDR1 MNHEY and CDR2 SVGAGI. The V end lost 4 bases, the J end lost 7 bases, and 17 bases lay between the germline ends. CDR3 nucleotide sequence: TGTGCCAGCAGTTTGACCCCGGGGGTAGGAAATGAGCAGTTCTTC. Translation gives CASSLTPGVGNEQFF.